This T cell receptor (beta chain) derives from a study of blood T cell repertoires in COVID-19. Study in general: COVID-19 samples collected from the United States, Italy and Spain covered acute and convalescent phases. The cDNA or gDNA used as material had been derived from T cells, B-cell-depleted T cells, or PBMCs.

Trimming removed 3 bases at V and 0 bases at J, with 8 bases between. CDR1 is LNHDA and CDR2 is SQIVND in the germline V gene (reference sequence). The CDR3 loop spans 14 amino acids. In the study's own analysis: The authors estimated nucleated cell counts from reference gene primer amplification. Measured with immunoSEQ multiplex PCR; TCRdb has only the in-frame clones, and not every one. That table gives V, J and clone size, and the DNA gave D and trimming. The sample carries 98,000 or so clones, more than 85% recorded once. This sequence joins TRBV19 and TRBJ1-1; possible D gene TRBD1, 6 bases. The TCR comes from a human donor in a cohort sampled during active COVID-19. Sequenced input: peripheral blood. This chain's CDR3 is CASSITGLNTEAFF. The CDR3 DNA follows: TGTGCCAGTAGTATTACAGGGTTGAACACTGAAGCTTTCTTT.